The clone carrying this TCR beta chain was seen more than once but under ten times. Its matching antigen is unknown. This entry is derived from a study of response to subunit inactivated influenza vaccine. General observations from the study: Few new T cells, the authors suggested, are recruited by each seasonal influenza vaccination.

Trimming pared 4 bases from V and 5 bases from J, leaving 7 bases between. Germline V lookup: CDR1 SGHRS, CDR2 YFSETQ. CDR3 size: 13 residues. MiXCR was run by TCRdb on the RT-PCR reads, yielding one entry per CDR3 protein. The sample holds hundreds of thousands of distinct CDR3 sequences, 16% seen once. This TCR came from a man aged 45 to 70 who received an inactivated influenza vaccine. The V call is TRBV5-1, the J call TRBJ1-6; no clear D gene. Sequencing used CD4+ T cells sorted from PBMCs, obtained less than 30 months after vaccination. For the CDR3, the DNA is TGCGCCAGCAGCGGCCGAGATAATTCACCCCTCCACTTT. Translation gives CASSGRDNSPLHF. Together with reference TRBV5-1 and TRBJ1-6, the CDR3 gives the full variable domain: KAGVTQTPRYLIKTRGQQVTLSCSPISGHRSVSWYQQTPGQGLQFLFEYFSETQRNKGNFPGRFSGRQFSNSRSEMNVSTLELGDSALYLCASSGRDNSPLHFGNGTRLTVT.